A single sample gave rise to the 17 T cell receptor beta chains below, sequenced in a study of T cell responses to AZD1222 COVID-19 vaccine. Assay used: immunoSEQ multiplex PCR; TCRdb lists only in-frame clones, some missing. The sample records approximately 170,000 clones, approximately 90% being singletons. Here the sequenced sample was peripheral blood, taken on day 0 of AZD1222 vaccination. The receptor set was obtained from an adult in good health.

This clone was recorded a few times. The V call is TRBV5-4, the J call TRBJ1-2; D may be TRBD1 (5 bases). V lost 0 bases and J lost 4, with 16 bases in between. The CDR3 consists of 16 residues. Germline CDR1 SGHNT, CDR2 YYREEE (reference sequence). DNA for the CDR3: TGTGCCAGCAGCTTGGATCTTAGACAGTCCAGCTATGGCTACACCTTC. It specifies CASSLDLRQSSYGYTF.

V gene TRBV19 combines with J gene TRBJ1-2; D is unresolved. V was clipped by 6 bases and J by 8 bases, with 10 bases between them. Germline V lookup: CDR1 LNHDA, CDR2 SQIVND (reference sequence). There are 11 residues in the CDR3. The CDR3, as DNA: TGTGCCAGTAGCCGAGGACCGGGCTACACCTTC. It codes for CASSRGPGYTF.

V gene TRBV3-1 (or the pseudogene TRBV3-2) combines with J gene TRBJ1-1; weak D call: TRBD1 (5 bases). This CDR3 is 15 amino acids long. Trimming left V 4 bases short and J 0 bases short, with 12 bases between. The germline gives CDR1 LGHDT, CDR2 YNNKEL (reference sequence). CDR3 nucleotide sequence: TGTGCCAGCAGCCCCCCATGGGGGGTGAACACTGAAGCTTTCTTT. It is translated as CASSPPWGVNTEAFF.

This clone was observed once. The chain employs TRBV6-5 and TRBJ1-5; 12 bases align to TRBD1. The germline V gene encodes CDR1 MNHEY and CDR2 SVGAGI. The V gene end was trimmed by 6 bases and the J gene end by 7 bases; junction bases not matched to a gene: 7. The CDR3 runs 15 residues. The CDR3 region is CASSRDRGLGQPQHF. The CDR3, as DNA: TGTGCCAGCAGCAGGGACAGGGGGCTGGGGCAGCCCCAGCATTTT.

The rearrangement links TRBV6-5 to TRBJ1-2; 7 bases align to TRBD1. V lost 5 bases, J lost 2 bases, and 5 bases stayed unmatched. Per the germline V gene, CDR1 is MNHEY and CDR2 is SVGAGI. The CDR3 sequence is 14 residues long. The CDR3 region has the DNA TGTGCCAGCAGTCCTCTACAGGGGAACTATGGCTACACCTTC. As protein: CASSPLQGNYGYTF.

The chain has TRBV11-2 and TRBJ2-3; D is ambiguous. V lost 3 bases and J lost 5, with 3 bases in between. This CDR3 is built from 11 residues. Germline V gene lookup returns CDR1 SGHAT and CDR2 FQNNGV. The CDR3 region has the DNA TGTGCCAGCAGCTTTGGAGATACGCAGTATTTT. Protein sequence: CASSFGDTQYF.

The chain recombines TRBV19 with TRBJ1-1; D is unclear. V gave up 2 bases and J gave up 3 bases, with 10 bases separating them. CDR3 length: 14 residues. Germline values: CDR1 LNHDA, CDR2 SQIVND (reference sequence). CDR3 bases: TGTGCCAGTAGTATAAACAGAGACTACACTGAAGCTTTCTTT. It specifies CASSINRDYTEAFF.

This clone was counted once. The chain has TRBV5-1 and TRBJ1-2; 12 nucleotides line up with TRBD1. This CDR3 has 15 amino acids. The V gene end was trimmed by 4 bases and the J gene end by 2 bases; junction bases not matched to a gene: 3. Germline V lookup: CDR1 SGHRS, CDR2 YFSETQ. CDR3 DNA sequence: TGCGCCAGCAGCGCCGGGACAGGGGGCAACTATGGCTACACCTTC. Amino acids: CASSAGTGGNYGYTF.

The rearrangement links TRBV7-3 to TRBJ2-1; perhaps TRBD1 as D (6 bases). The CDR3 totals 13 residues. Trimming left V 5 bases short and J 8 bases short, with 13 bases between. Germline-derived CDR1 and CDR2 are SGHTA and FQGTGA. The CDR3 DNA reads as TGTGCCAGCAGCCTTTATGGGGGCGATGAGCAGTTCTTC. This encodes CASSLYGGDEQFF. The complete variable domain, with remaining parts taken from reference TRBV7-3 and TRBJ2-1, reads GAGVSQTPSNKVTEKGKYVELRCDPISGHTALYWYRQSLGQGPEFLIYFQGTGAADDSGLPNDRFFAVRPEGSVSTLKIQRTERGDSAVYLCASSLYGGDEQFFGPGTRLTVL.

This clone was seen more than once but under ten times. The rearrangement links TRBV11-2 to TRBJ2-1; D gene uncertain. The CDR3 is 12 residues long. In germline, CDR1 is SGHAT, CDR2 FQNNGV. V lost 2 bases and J lost 8, with 7 bases in between. CDR3: CASSLYGYEQFF. CDR3 sequence (DNA): TGTGCCAGCAGCTTATATGGCTATGAGCAGTTCTTC.

The genes are TRBV28 and TRBJ1-2; 7 bases agree with TRBD1. Germline V gene data show CDR1 as MDHEN and CDR2 as SYDVKM. The CDR3 is 12 amino acids. The junction had 2 bases not matched to a gene; V was cut back by 6 bases and J by 4 bases. The CDR3, as DNA: TGTGCCAGCAGGGGACAGACCTATGGCTACACCTTC. Its translation is CASRGQTYGYTF.

The CDR3: CASSTTSGSSYNEQFF. CDR3 nucleotide sequence: TGTGCCAGCTCAACTACTAGCGGGAGCTCCTACAATGAGCAGTTCTTC. The chain recombines TRBV18 with TRBJ2-1, with TRBD2 identical over 11 bases. The CDR3 is made up of 16 amino acids. V shed 5 bases, J shed 0 bases, and the junction held 3 bases outside the gene matches. Germline V gene data show CDR1 as KGHSH and CDR2 as LQKENI. The complete variable domain, with remaining parts taken from reference TRBV18 and TRBJ2-1, reads NAGVMQNPRHLVRRRGQEARLRCSPMKGHSHVYWYRQLPEEGLKFMVYLQKENIIDESGMPKERFSAEFPKEGPSILRIQQVVRGDSAAYFCASSTTSGSSYNEQFFGPGTRLTVL.

The J gene is TRBJ2-7, the V gene TRBV6-5; D is ambiguous. The ends were cut back, 8 bases at V and 4 bases at J, with 9 bases in the middle. Germline V gene lookup returns CDR1 MNHEY and CDR2 SVGAGI. The CDR3 runs 11 residues. The DNA for the CDR3 is TGTGCCAGCCAAAGTGGATACGAGCAGTACTTC. It codes for CASQSGYEQYF.

The chain is built from TRBV14 and TRBJ2-3; 8 nucleotides align to TRBD2. Trimming cost V 2 bases and J 1 base; bases outside gene matches: 5. Per germline, CDR1 SGHDN and CDR2 FVKESK. The CDR3 totals 16 residues. CDR3 region: CASSQILAGGTDTQYF. The CDR3 DNA follows: TGTGCCAGCAGCCAAATTCTAGCGGGTGGCACAGATACGCAGTATTTT.

Written as DNA, the CDR3 is TGTGCCAGCAGCGCCCCGACTAGCGGGCGGCTCAATGAGCAGTTCTTC. Translation: CASSAPTSGRLNEQFF. The rearrangement uses TRBV12-1 and TRBJ2-1; TRBD2, the D gene given by the table, was not confirmed from the DNA. TRBV12-1 is shown as a pseudogene. There are 16 residues in the CDR3.

The chain links TRBV5-1 to TRBJ2-3; 8 bases match TRBD1. Trimming removed 4 bases from V and 2 bases from J; junction bases left unmatched: 6. Germline CDR1 and CDR2: SGHRS and YFSETQ. The CDR3 is 15 residues long. Written as DNA, the CDR3 is TGCGCCAGCAGCATGCAGGGGGCGGACACAGATACGCAGTATTTT. Protein sequence: CASSMQGADTDTQYF. Supplemented by reference TRBV5-1 and TRBJ2-3, the full variable domain reads KAGVTQTPRYLIKTRGQQVTLSCSPISGHRSVSWYQQTPGQGLQFLFEYFSETQRNKGNFPGRFSGRQFSNSRSEMNVSTLELGDSALYLCASSMQGADTDTQYFGPGTRLTVL.

V is TRBV19 and J is TRBJ2-3; D might be TRBD1 or TRBD2, each matching 6 bases. This CDR3 comprises 15 residues. Germline CDR1 and CDR2: LNHDA and SQIVND (reference sequence). Trimming left V 7 bases short and J 5 bases short, with 19 bases between. The CDR3 nucleotides read TGTGCCAGTATGAGGGGGGCAGCTCGAGGAGATACGCAGTATTTT. It codes for CASMRGAARGDTQYF.